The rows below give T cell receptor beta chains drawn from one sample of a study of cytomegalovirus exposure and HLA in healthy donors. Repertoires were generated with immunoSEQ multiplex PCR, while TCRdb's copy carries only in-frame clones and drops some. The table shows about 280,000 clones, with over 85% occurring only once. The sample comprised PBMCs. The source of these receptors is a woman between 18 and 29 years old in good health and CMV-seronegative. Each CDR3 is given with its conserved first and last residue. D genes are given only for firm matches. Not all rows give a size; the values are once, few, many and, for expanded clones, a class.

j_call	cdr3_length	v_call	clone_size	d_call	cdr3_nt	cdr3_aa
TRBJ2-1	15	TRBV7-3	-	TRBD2	TGTGCCAGCAGCCAAGCGGGGGCTTCCTACAATGAGCAGTTCTTC	CASSQAGASYNEQFF
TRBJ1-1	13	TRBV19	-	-	TGTGCCAGTAGTATTTTCAGGGACACTGAAGCTTTCTTT	CASSIFRDTEAFF
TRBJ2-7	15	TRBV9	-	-	TGTGCCAGCAGCGTAGGGAGCGGCAGCTCCTACGAGCAGTACTTC	CASSVGSGSSYEQYF
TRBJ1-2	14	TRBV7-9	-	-	TGTGCCAGCAGCTTAGGGGCCACCCCTTATGGCTACACCTTC	CASSLGATPYGYTF
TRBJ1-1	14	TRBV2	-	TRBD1	TGTGCCAGCATCCTAAGACAGGGTGGGACTGAAGCTTTCTTT	CASILRQGGTEAFF
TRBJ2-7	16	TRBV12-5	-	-	TGTGCTAGTGGTTTGCCCCGTGGGGCAGGCCCCTACGAGCAGTACTTC	CASGLPRGAGPYEQYF
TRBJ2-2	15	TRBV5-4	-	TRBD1	TGTGCCAGCAGCTCGTCGCGACAGGGGGGCGGGGAGCTGTTTTTT	CASSSSRQGGGELFF
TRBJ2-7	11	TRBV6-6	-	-	TGTGCCAGCAGTTCAACAAGCGAGCAGTACTTC	CASSSTSEQYF
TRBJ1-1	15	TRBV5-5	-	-	TGTGCCAGCAGAAGGGGCGGGATTGGTGACACTGAAGCTTTCTTT	CASRRGGIGDTEAFF
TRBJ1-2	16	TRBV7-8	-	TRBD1	TGTGCCAGCAGCTTAGCGACCAGGGGGCTCAGGTATGGCTACACCTTC	CASSLATRGLRYGYTF
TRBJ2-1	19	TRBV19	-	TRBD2	TGTGCCAGTAGTAGGCCGGGACTAGCGGGGGTCAGCTCCTACAATGAGCAGTTCTTC	CASSRPGLAGVSSYNEQFF
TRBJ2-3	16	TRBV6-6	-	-	TGTGCCAGCAGTCCCCGGACTACCGAACGCACAGATACGCAGTATTTT	CASSPRTTERTDTQYF
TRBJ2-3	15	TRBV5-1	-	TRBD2	TGCGCCAGCAGCTATAGGACTAGCGGTACAGATACGCAGTATTTT	CASSYRTSGTDTQYF
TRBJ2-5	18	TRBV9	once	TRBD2	TGTGCCAGCAGCGTAGGGAGACTAGCGGGGGGGGGACAAGAGACCCAGTACTTC	CASSVGRLAGGGQETQYF
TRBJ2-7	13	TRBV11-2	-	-	TGTGCCAGCAGCTTGGACATAACCTACGAGCAGTACTTC	CASSLDITYEQYF
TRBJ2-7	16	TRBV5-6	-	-	TGTGCCAGCAGCTCCTCATTTTCGGGGTTGGGTGACGAGCAGTACTTC	CASSSSFSGLGDEQYF
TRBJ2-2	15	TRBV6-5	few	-	TGTGCCAGCAGGACGGACAGTTCGAACACCGGGGAGCTGTTTTTT	CASRTDSSNTGELFF
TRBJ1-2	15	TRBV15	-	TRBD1	TGTGCCACCAGTACGGACAGGGCTGTTAACTATGGCTACACCTTC	CATSTDRAVNYGYTF
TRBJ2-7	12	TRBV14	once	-	TGTGCCAGCAGCCCCGGGATCTACGAGCAGTACTTC	CASSPGIYEQYF
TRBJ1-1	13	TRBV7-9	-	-	TGTTCCAGCAGCCCCAACAGGGCCACTGAAGCTTTCTTT	CSSSPNRATEAFF
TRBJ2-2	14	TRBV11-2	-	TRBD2	TGTGCCAGCAGCTTAGGACTAGCGGGTAGGGAGCTGTTTTTT	CASSLGLAGRELFF
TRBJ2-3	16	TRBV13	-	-	TGTGCCAGCAGCTTAGACGGGTCCTCCCTCACAGATACGCAGTATTTT	CASSLDGSSLTDTQYF
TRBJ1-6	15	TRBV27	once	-	TGTGCCAGCAGTCTCGAGGTCAGTTATAATTCACCCCTCCACTTT	CASSLEVSYNSPLHF
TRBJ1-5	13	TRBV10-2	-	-	TGCGCCAGCACCCGGGATCCAAATCAGCCCCAGCATTTT	CASTRDPNQPQHF
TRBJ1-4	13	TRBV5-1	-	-	TGCGCCAGCAGTAAGGGAGATAATGAAAAACTGTTTTTT	CASSKGDNEKLFF
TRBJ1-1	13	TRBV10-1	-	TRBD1	TGCGCCAGCACCGCGACAGGGAAAACTGAAGCTTTCTTT	CASTATGKTEAFF
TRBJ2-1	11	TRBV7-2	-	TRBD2	TGTGCCAGCAGCTTACGGGGCGGGGGGCTCTTC	CASSLRGGGLF
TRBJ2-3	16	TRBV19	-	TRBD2	TGTGCCAGTAGTAGCGGGGGGGCATGGGGCACAGATACGCAGTATTTT	CASSSGGAWGTDTQYF
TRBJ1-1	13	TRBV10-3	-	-	TGTGCCATCAGTGTCAGGGTGACCACTGAAGCTTTCTTT	CAISVRVTTEAFF
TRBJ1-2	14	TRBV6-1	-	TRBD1	TGTGCCAGCAGTGTCAGGACAGGGGGCTATGGCTACACCTTC	CASSVRTGGYGYTF
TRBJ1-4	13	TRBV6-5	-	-	TGTGCCAGCAGCCGGACAGTTAATGAAAAACTGTTTTTT	CASSRTVNEKLFF
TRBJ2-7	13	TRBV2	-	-	TGTGCCAGCACTGACAGTTTAAACTACGAGCAGTACTTC	CASTDSLNYEQYF
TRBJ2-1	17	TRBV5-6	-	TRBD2	TGTGCCAGCAGTAACGGGGTAGGGGACTACTCCTACAATGAGCAGTTCTTC	CASSNGVGDYSYNEQFF
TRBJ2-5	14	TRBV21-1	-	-	TGTGCCAGCTCCCCCAGGGGGCACCAAGAGACCCAGTACTTC	CASSPRGHQETQYF
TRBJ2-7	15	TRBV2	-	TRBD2	TGTGCCAGCAGAGAGACTAGCGGGGGGGCCTACGAGCAGTACTTC	CASRETSGGAYEQYF
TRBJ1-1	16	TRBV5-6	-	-	TGTGCCAGCAGCTCACGTGGTGGGGGGATGAACACTGGAGCTTTCTTT	CASSSRGGGMNTGAFF
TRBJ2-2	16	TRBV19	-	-	TGTGCCAGTAGTATGTATAGGACAGCGAACACCGGGGAGCTGTTTTTT	CASSMYRTANTGELFF
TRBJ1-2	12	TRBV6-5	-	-	TGTGCCAGCGAGAACAGATTATATGGCTACACCTTC	CASENRLYGYTF
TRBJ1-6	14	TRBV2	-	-	TGTGCCAGCAGCACAGTCGCCTATAATTCACCCCTCCACTTT	CASSTVAYNSPLHF
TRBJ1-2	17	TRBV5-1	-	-	TGCGCCTCCCGTACAAGGTCTATACTACCTACTAACTATGGCTACACCTTC	CASRTRSILPTNYGYTF
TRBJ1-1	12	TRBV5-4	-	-	TGTGCCAGCAGCCCACCACAGGGAGAAGCTTTCTTT	CASSPPQGEAFF
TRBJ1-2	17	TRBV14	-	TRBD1	TGTGCCAGCAGCCATCCCGGACAGGGGGCGATCGGCTATGGCTACACCTTC	CASSHPGQGAIGYGYTF
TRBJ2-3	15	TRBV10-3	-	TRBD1	TGTGCCAGTACTACCGGGACAGGTGGCACAGATACGCAGTATTTT	CASTTGTGGTDTQYF
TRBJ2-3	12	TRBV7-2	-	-	TGTGCCAGCAGCTTAATGGGACTCCTGGAGTATTTT	CASSLMGLLEYF
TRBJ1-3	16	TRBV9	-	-	TGTGCCAGCAGCCCCCTTTTTTTAGTCTCTGGAAACACCATATATTTT	CASSPLFLVSGNTIYF
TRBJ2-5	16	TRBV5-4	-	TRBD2	TGTGCCAGCAGCAGGAGAGCGGGGGGCCTTAGGGAGACCCAGTACTTC	CASSRRAGGLRETQYF
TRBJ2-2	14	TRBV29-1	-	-	TGCAGCGTTGACAGGGGTATTAACACCGGGGAGCTGTTTTTT	CSVDRGINTGELFF
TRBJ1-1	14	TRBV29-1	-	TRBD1	TGCAGCGTCAAACCTTTCGACAGGGCCCTTGAAGCTTTCTTT	CSVKPFDRALEAFF
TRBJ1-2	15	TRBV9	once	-	TGTGCCAGCAGCGTAGGGGCCGAACCTAACTATGGCTACACCTTC	CASSVGAEPNYGYTF
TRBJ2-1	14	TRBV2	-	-	TGTGCCAGCAGTGAAGCGACAGGCAGGGGTGAGCAGTTCTTC	CASSEATGRGEQFF
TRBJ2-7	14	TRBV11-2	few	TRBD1	TGTGCCAGCAGCTTAGGGCAGGGGGCCTACGAGCAGTACTTC	CASSLGQGAYEQYF
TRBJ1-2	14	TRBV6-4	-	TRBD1	TGTGCCAGCAGTCCGGGACAGGGTAGTTATGGCTACACCTTC	CASSPGQGSYGYTF
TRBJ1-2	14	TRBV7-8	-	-	TGTGCCAGCAGCGGCAGGGAAGGAAACTATGGCTACACCTTC	CASSGREGNYGYTF
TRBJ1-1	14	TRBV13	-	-	TGTGCCAGCAGCCAGGGACTCAGGAACACTGAAGCTTTCTTT	CASSQGLRNTEAFF